What follows are 15 T cell receptor beta chains derived from one specimen sequenced in a study of T cells in Graves' hyperthyroidism and ophthalmopathy. Regions amplified from RNA transcripts were the TCR beta CDR3 regions. HTBI primers were employed in a first-round RT-PCR of the TCR CDR3. TCRdb itself ran the multiplex PCR reads through MiXCR, one entry per CDR3 protein. The sample lists about 640,000 distinct CDR3 sequences; around 21% were seen once. Specimen: blood. These receptor sequences come from a man aged 25-45 years with Graves' ophthalmopathy.

This clonotype was seen more than once but under ten times. The CDR3 here is CAWSLDGRDTEAFF. CDR3 nucleotides: TGTGCCTGGAGCCTGGACGGCCGGGACACTGAAGCTTTCTTT. This rearrangement joins TRBV30 to TRBJ1-1, with D uncertain. Per germline, CDR1 GTSNPN and CDR2 SVGIG (reference sequence). V was clipped by 3 bases and J by 3 bases, with 14 bases between them. This CDR3 has 14 residues.

DNA for the CDR3: TGTGCCAGCAGTTACTCGAACAGGTTTGGCTACACCTTC. This gives the protein CASSYSNRFGYTF. J is TRBJ1-2 and V is TRBV6-6; D possibly corresponds to TRBD1 (5 bases). CDR1 and CDR2 from the germline V gene are MNHNY and SVGAGI (reference sequence). This CDR3 spans 13 amino acids. Trimming left V 0 bases short and J 7 bases short, with 9 bases between.

This chain connects TRBV11-2 to TRBJ1-2; weak D call: TRBD1 (5 bases). The CDR3 totals 13 residues. V gave up 5 bases and J gave up 5 bases, with 12 bases separating them. From germline, CDR1 is SGHAT and CDR2 FQNNGV. The CDR3 region has the DNA TGTGCCAGCAGCCAAGGGGAGGGTTATGGCTACACCTTC. Residues: CASSQGEGYGYTF. Together with reference TRBV11-2 and TRBJ1-2, the CDR3 gives the full variable domain: EAGVAQSPRYKIIEKRQSVAFWCNPISGHATLYWYQQILGQGPKLLIQFQNNGVVDDSQLPKDRFSAERLKGVDSTLKIQPAKLEDSAVYLCASSQGEGYGYTFGSGTRLTVV.

As for this clonotype: One base away lies a much larger clone, so this may be a sequencing read error. The J gene is TRBJ2-7, the V gene TRBV5-8; 10 bases agree with TRBD1. The germline V gene has CDR1 SGHTS and CDR2 YDEGEE. The CDR3 totals 14 residues. The CDR3 DNA sequence: TGTGTCAGCAGCTTGGGACAGGGGCTCTACGAGCAGTACTTC. It encodes CVSSLGQGLYEQYF.

This clonotype was seen many times. The rearrangement links TRBV20-1 to TRBJ2-5, with a tentative D call TRBD1 (6 bases). CDR3 length: 11 residues. V lost 4 bases, J lost 10 bases, and 13 bases lay in between. Germline CDR1 and CDR2: DFQATT and SNEGSKA (reference sequence). CDR3 DNA: TGCAGTGCTATCCGGACAGACGGCCAGTACTTC. This sequence encodes CSAIRTDGQYF.

This clonotype was observed many times. This rearrangement joins TRBV2 to TRBJ2-7; weak D call: TRBD1 (6 bases). Germline CDR1 SNHLY, CDR2 FYNNEI. Trimming pared 1 base from V and 1 base from J, leaving 14 bases between. This CDR3 comprises 16 residues. CDR3 protein: CASSEDGGTLSYEQYF. The CDR3 nucleotides are TGTGCCAGCAGTGAAGATGGTGGGACATTGTCCTACGAGCAGTACTTC.

This clonotype was detected a few times. This sequence joins TRBV20-1 and TRBJ1-1; no clear D gene. Deletions cut 0 bases from V and 5 bases from J, with 4 bases between. The CDR3 extends over 11 amino acids. Germline CDR1 reads DFQATT; CDR2 reads SNEGSKA (reference sequence). The CDR3 sequence is CSARDATEAFF. The CDR3 bases are TGCAGTGCTAGAGACGCGACTGAAGCTTTCTTT.

The chain couples TRBV12-3 or TRBV12-4 to TRBJ2-7, with TRBD2 matching over 7 bases. V lost 6 bases to trimming and J lost 2 bases; unmatched junction nucleotides: 7. This CDR3 is 14 amino acids long. The CDR3 region is CASSLGTKPYEQYF. The CDR3 DNA sequence: TGTGCCAGCAGCCTAGGGACTAAACCCTACGAGCAGTACTTC.

This clonotype was seen a handful of times. The V call is TRBV28, the J call TRBJ1-1; tentative D call: TRBD1 (6 bases). V was pared by 5 bases and J by 0 bases, with 19 bases between. Germline CDR1 and CDR2: MDHEN and SYDVKM. This CDR3 spans 17 amino acids. CDR3 residues: CASSPPSQGPMNTEAFF. CDR3 bases: TGTGCCAGCAGTCCCCCTTCACAGGGCCCCATGAACACTGAAGCTTTCTTT. Using reference TRBV28 and TRBJ1-1 for the parts outside the CDR3, the full variable domain is DVKVTQSSRYLVKRTGEKVFLECVQDMDHENMFWYRQDPGLGLRLIYFSYDVKMKEKGDIPEGYSVSREKKERFSLILESASTNQTSMYLCASSPPSQGPMNTEAFFGQGTRLTVV.

CDR3: CATAGAGPYNEQFF. DNA for the CDR3: TGTGCCACCGCTGGGGCAGGGCCCTACAATGAGCAGTTCTTC. J is TRBJ2-1 and V is TRBV6-1; D is possibly TRBD1 (5 bases). Per germline, CDR1 MNHNS and CDR2 SASEGT. Trimming removed 10 bases at V and 2 bases at J, with 15 bases between. The CDR3 sequence is 14 residues long.

The rearrangement links TRBV6-5 to TRBJ2-1; maybe TRBD2 (5 bases). The germline CDR1 and CDR2 sequences are MNHEY and SVGAGI. Trimming shortened V by 4 bases and J by 9 bases, and 19 bases separated the two germline ends. The CDR3 is 15 amino acids. The CDR3 reads CASSFLPTTKTEQFF. In DNA, the CDR3 is TGTGCCAGCAGTTTCCTCCCCACGACTAAAACTGAGCAGTTCTTC.

Written as DNA, the CDR3 is TGCAGCGTTTCCGACGGATCCTACGAGCAGTACTTC. Translation gives CSVSDGSYEQYF. The V and J genes are TRBV29-1 and TRBJ2-7; D remains ambiguous. V shed 5 bases and J shed 1 base, with 9 bases lying between them. The germline V gene encodes CDR1 SQVTM and CDR2 ANQGSEA. The CDR3 has 12 amino acids.

The chain couples TRBV18 to TRBJ2-3; 12 nucleotides align to TRBD1. CDR1 is KGHSH and CDR2 is LQKENI in the germline V gene. CDR3 length equals 18 residues. Trimming at V came to 0 bases and at J to 0 bases, leaving 4 bases not matched to a gene. CDR3 region: CASSPPGTGGLSTDTQYF. The CDR3 coding sequence is TGTGCCAGCTCACCACCCGGGACAGGGGGCCTGAGCACAGATACGCAGTATTTT.

This clonotype was counted between two and nine times. The chain employs TRBV28 and TRBJ2-6; 9 bases fit TRBD1. CDR3 length: 18 amino acids. With 7 bases clipped from V and 0 bases from J, the junction kept 10 bases outside the gene matches. Germline CDR1 is MDHEN and CDR2 is SYDVKM. As DNA, the CDR3 is TGTGCCAGCACGGGGACAGGGAACGTCAGCTCTGGGGCCAACGTCCTGACTTTC. Translation gives CASTGTGNVSSGANVLTF.

The J gene is TRBJ2-3, the V gene TRBV20-1; TRBD2 might be the D (6 bases). The germline V gene encodes CDR1 DFQATT and CDR2 SNEGSKA (reference sequence). The CDR3 contains 13 residues. Trimming cost V 5 bases and J 1 base, with 10 bases left between them. This CDR3 is CSADGSGTDTQYF. CDR3 coding DNA: TGCAGTGCTGACGGGAGCGGCACAGATACGCAGTATTTT.